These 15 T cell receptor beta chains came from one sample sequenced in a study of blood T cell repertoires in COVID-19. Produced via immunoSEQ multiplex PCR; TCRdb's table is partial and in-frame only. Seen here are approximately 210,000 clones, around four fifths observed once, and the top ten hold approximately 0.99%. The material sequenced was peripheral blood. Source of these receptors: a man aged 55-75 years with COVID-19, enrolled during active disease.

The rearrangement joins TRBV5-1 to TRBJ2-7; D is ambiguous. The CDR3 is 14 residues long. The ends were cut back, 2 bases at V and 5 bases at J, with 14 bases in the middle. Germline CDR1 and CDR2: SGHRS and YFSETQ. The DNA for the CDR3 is TGCGCCAGCAGCTTCGAACAGACGGTCGACGAGCAGTACTTC. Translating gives CASSFEQTVDEQYF.

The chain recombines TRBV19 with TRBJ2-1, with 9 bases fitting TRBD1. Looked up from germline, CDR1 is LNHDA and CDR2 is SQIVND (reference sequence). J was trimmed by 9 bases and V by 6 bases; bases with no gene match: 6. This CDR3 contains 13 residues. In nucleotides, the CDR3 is TGTGCCAGTAGCGAGGACAGGGGTGCTGAGCAGTTCTTC. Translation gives CASSEDRGAEQFF.

CDR3 loop: CAISRDRVGETQYF. For the CDR3, the DNA is TGTGCCATCAGCCGGGACAGGGTCGGAGAGACCCAGTACTTC. The J gene is TRBJ2-5, the V gene TRBV10-3, with 9 bases fitting TRBD1. Per the germline V gene, CDR1 is ENHRY and CDR2 is SYGVKD. Trimming at V came to 6 bases and at J to 4 bases, leaving 6 bases not matched to a gene. This CDR3 region has 14 residues.

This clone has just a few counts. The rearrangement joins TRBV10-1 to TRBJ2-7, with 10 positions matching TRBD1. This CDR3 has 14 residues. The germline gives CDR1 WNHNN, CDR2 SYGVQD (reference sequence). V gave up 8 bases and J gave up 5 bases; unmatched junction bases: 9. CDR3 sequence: CASGPGQGIHEQYF. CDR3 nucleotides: TGCGCCAGCGGCCCGGGACAGGGGATCCACGAGCAGTACTTC.

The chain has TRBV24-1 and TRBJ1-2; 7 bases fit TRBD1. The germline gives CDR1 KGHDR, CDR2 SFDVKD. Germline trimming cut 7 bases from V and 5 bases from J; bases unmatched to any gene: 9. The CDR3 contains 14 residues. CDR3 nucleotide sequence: TGTGCCACCAGACCGACAGGGAAGACATATGGCTACACCTTC. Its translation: CATRPTGKTYGYTF.

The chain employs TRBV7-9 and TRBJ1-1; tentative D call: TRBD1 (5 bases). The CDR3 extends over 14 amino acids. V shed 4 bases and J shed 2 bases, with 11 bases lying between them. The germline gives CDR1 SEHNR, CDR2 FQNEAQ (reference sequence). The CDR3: CASSSRQSNTEAFF. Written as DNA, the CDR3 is TGTGCCAGCAGCTCGCGACAGTCTAACACTGAAGCTTTCTTT. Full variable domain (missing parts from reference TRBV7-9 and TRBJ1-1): DTGVSQNPRHKITKRGQNVTFRCDPISEHNRLYWYRQTLGQGPEFLTYFQNEAQLEKSRLLSDRFSAERPKGSFSTLEIQRTEQGDSAMYLCASSSRQSNTEAFFGQGTRLTVV.

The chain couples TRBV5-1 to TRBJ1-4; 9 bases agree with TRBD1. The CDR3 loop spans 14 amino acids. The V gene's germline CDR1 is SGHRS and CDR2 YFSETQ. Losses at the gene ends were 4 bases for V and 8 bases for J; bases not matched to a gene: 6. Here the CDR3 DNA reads TGCGCCAGCAGCCCGGGACAGGGAGGGGAAAAACTGTTTTTT. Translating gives CASSPGQGGEKLFF.

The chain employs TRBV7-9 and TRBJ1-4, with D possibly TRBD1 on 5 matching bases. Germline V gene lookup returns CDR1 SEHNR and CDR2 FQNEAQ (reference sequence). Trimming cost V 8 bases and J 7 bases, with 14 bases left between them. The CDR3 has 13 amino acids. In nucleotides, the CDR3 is TGTGCCAGCTCTAAGGGGAACGGTGAAAAACTGTTTTTT. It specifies CASSKGNGEKLFF.

The CDR3 DNA follows: TGTGCCAGAAGCCTCCTGGCGGATACAATGCAAACTAATGAAAAACTGTTTTTT. Translated: CARSLLADTMQTNEKLFF. The chain uses TRBV5-3 and TRBJ1-4; D gene ambiguous. TRBV5-3 is designated an ORF whose function remains uncertain. The V end lost 4 bases, the J end lost 1 base, and 20 bases lay between the germline ends. The CDR3 loop spans 18 amino acids.

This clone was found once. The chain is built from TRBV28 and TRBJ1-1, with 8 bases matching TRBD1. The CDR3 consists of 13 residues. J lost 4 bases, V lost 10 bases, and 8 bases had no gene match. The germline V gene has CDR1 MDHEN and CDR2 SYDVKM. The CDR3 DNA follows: TGTGCCATCAAATACACAGGGGGCACTGAAGCTTTCTTT. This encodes CAIKYTGGTEAFF.

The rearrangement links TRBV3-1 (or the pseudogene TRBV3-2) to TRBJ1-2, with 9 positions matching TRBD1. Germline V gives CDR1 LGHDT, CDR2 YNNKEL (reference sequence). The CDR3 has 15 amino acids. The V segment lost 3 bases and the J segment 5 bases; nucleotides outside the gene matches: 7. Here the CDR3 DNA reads TGTGCCAGCAGCCAGTACGAACAGGGGGCGTATGGCTACACCTTC. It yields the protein CASSQYEQGAYGYTF.

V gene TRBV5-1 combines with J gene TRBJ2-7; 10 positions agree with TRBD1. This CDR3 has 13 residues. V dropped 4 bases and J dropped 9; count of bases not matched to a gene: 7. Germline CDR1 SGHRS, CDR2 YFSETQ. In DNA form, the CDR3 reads TGCGCCAGCAGCGGGGGACAGGGGAAGAGGCAGTACTTC. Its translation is CASSGGQGKRQYF.

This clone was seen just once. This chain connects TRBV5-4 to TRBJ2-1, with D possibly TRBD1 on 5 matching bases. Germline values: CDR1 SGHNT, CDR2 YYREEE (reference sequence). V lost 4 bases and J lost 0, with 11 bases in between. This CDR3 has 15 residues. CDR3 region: CASSVDSYSYNEQFF. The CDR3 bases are TGTGCCAGCAGCGTCGACAGTTACTCCTACAATGAGCAGTTCTTC.

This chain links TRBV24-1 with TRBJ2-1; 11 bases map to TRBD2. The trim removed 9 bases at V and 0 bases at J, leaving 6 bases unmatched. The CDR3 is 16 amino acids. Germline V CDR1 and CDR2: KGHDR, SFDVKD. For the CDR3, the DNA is TGTGCCACCGAGACTAGCGGGACCAGCTCCTACAATGAGCAGTTCTTC. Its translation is CATETSGTSSYNEQFF.

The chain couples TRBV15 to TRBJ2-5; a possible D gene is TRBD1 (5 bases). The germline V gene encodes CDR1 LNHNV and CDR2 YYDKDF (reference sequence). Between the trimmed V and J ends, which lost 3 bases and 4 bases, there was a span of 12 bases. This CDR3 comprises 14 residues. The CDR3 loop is CATSSSGYRETQYF. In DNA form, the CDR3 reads TGTGCCACCAGCAGTTCAGGGTATCGAGAGACCCAGTACTTC.